This record covers a single TCR beta chain. This clonotype was found many times. Its antigen remains unidentified. The sample holds no much larger clone one base away, and base qualities are not on file. cDNA was synthesized by template-switch 5'RACE using a primer with a 10-nucleotide random unique molecular identifier that tagged each TCR transcript. Every sequencing run yielded over 160 million TCR-beta sequences covering 15-18 subjects. The RNeasy kit was used to extract total RNA. The KAPA Real-time Library Amplification kit was used to amplify TCR-beta VDJ regions with primers targeting the TCR constant region and the 5'RACE anchor. Sample indexes and Illumina adaptors were added in a first PCR, after which library yield was increased in a second PCR. The roughly 650 bp TCR product was size-selected on a 2% E-gel SizeSelection system after Ampure bead purification. Before pooling, library quality was checked on a Bioanalyzer, concentration was measured with Qubit, and libraries were quantified with the Kapa Library Quantification kit. Libraries were sequenced paired-end 2 x 150 bp on an Illumina HiSeq 2500. To increase sequence diversity, roughly 24-32% phiX was spiked into each library pool. As for the original processing: Quality-filtered reads were processed with the UMI-based MiGEC pipeline, and over 75% of raw TCR sequences were removed by the MiGEC pipeline during error correction. IMGT germline references were used for aligning VDJ genes, and each clonotype was defined as a unique CDR3 amino acid sequence together with its V-J genes. Clonal expansion, Shannon diversity, and CDR3 relatedness (CalcPairwiseDistances, ClusterSamples) were evaluated with VDJtools, and phylogenetic trees were built with CLCbio workbench. A clone was classed as expanded if it had 8 or more unique UMIs, a cutoff based on coefficient-of-variation modelling across technical triplicates. The raw public data were reprocessed by TCRdb itself: fastp quality trimming at Q25, MiXCR clonotype calling, in-frame beta chains only. Each record represents a unique CDR3 protein, reported with the most common genes and DNA among its rows. The V and J calls, along with clone size, are taken from TCRdb and not from the paper's own processing. The sample includes 75,000 to 85,000 distinct CDR3 sequences, with roughly 17% observed a single time. Together, the top ten hold over 15% of the sample.

This specimen comes from a study of neurological immune-mediated disorders (dated by TCRdb to the late 2010s). In the study overall: The study compared peripheral blood TCR-beta repertoires of HTLV-I-associated myelopathy (HAM/TSP) patients, multiple sclerosis patients and healthy controls using UMI-based sequencing. Longitudinal samples, technical triplicates and paired sorted CD4+ and CD8+ T-cell subsets, alongside PBMC samples, were included among the roughly 98 TCR-beta libraries. The cohort comprised about 70 subjects: some 15 HAM/TSP patients, some 34 multiple sclerosis patients and about 20 healthy controls. What the research found in general, with its limitations: No identical CDR3 amino acid sequences were found to be shared among expanded clones across subjects, suggesting that TCR-beta repertoires were private in all groups. TCR clonal expansion was highest in HAM/TSP patients and lowest in MS patients, with MS patients falling below even healthy controls.

Blood bank volunteers in Maryland, USA served as the healthy controls. For the unsorted PBMC libraries, 2 million PBMCs were stored in RNAlater at -80 degrees C until RNA extraction and were used to generate the libraries. Peripheral blood was subjected to Ficoll-Hypaque density gradient centrifugation to isolate PBMCs, which were then cryopreserved in liquid nitrogen. V is shortened by 2 bases, J by 0 bases, and the region joining them spans 14 bases. Measured from the cysteine to the phenylalanine, the CDR3 is 17 residues long. Only the CDR3 DNA is retained, 51 bases long and in frame from the first base. CDR1 and CDR2 (SGHTA, FQGNSA) derive from the germline V gene.

The sequence derives from a woman aged 40 to 50 in good health. Sequenced input: PBMCs. The chain couples TRBV7-2 to TRBJ1-3, with a tentative D gene TRBD1 over 5 matching bases. Here is the DNA: TGTGCCAGCAGCTTACGGGCACGGGGCCTCTCTGGAAACACCATATATTTT. Its translation is CASSLRARGLSGNTIYF.